A single sample is the source of the 30 T cell receptor beta chains below, sequenced in a study of control samples from healthy donors and cancer patients. Generated by immunoSEQ multiplex PCR, the TCRdb table keeps only in-frame clones and is missing some. Of around 57,000 clones listed, 91% are singletons. Sequenced: PBMCs. These TCRs come from a man between 25 and 39 years old with colorectal cancer.

J is TRBJ1-1 and V is TRBV21-1; the tabulated D call, TRBD1, remains unverified against the DNA. TRBV21-1 is a pseudogene. The CDR3 contains 15 residues. The CDR3 loop is CASSKAGGMNTEAFF. In nucleotides, the CDR3 is TGTGCCAGCAGCAAAGCAGGGGGAATGAACACTGAAGCTTTCTTT.

V usage is TRBV7-9 and J usage is TRBJ1-1, with 10 bases that match TRBD1. The CDR3 is 14 residues long. V trimming: 5 bases; J trimming: 4 bases; junction bases outside the gene matches: 4. Germline-derived CDR1 and CDR2 are SEHNR and FQNEAQ (reference sequence). The CDR3 loop is CASSTGQGGTEAFF. In nucleotides, the CDR3 is TGTGCCAGCAGCACCGGACAGGGGGGCACTGAAGCTTTCTTT.

The rearrangement uses TRBV19 and TRBJ2-7; perhaps TRBD1 as D (5 bases). Germline V CDR1 and CDR2: LNHDA, SQIVND (reference sequence). The V end was cut by 3 bases, the J end by 2 bases, with 5 bases between. This CDR3 is built from 12 residues. The CDR3 loop is CASSMDTYEQYF. The CDR3 region has the DNA TGTGCCAGTAGTATGGACACCTACGAGCAGTACTTC.

The V gene is TRBV7-9, the J gene TRBJ2-3; 11 nucleotides match TRBD2. Germline V gene data show CDR1 as SEHNR and CDR2 as FQNEAQ (reference sequence). CDR3 length: 16 residues. V was pared by 5 bases and J by 3 bases, with 7 bases of the junction left unmatched. The CDR3 region has the DNA TGTGCCAGCAGCGCGGCTAGCGGGGGGATGACAGATACGCAGTATTTT. Translation: CASSAASGGMTDTQYF.

CDR3 sequence: CASSLAQGPEAFF. In nucleotides, the CDR3 is TGTGCCAGCAGCTTAGCACAGGGCCCTGAAGCTTTCTTT. The chain links TRBV5-6 to TRBJ1-1, with D tentatively TRBD1 (6 bases). Trimming cost V 2 bases and J 6 bases, with 11 bases left between them. The CDR3 loop spans 13 amino acids. Germline assignment: CDR1 SGHDT and CDR2 YYEEEE.

The chain employs TRBV5-4 and TRBJ2-3; D may be TRBD2 (7 bases). The CDR3 runs 15 residues. The ends were cut back, 6 bases at V and 5 bases at J, with 19 bases in the middle. The germline gives CDR1 SGHNT, CDR2 YYREEE (reference sequence). The DNA for the CDR3 is TGTGCCAGCACCGGAGACCGGGGGGCAGGAGATACGCAGTATTTT. This codes for CASTGDRGAGDTQYF. Filled out from reference TRBV5-4 and TRBJ2-3, the complete variable domain reads ETGVTQSPTHLIKTRGQQVTLRCSSQSGHNTVSWYQQALGQGPQFIFQYYREEENGRGNFPPRFSGLQFPNYSSELNVNALELDDSALYLCASTGDRGAGDTQYFGPGTRLTVL.

The rearrangement links TRBV4-1 to TRBJ2-2; 15 bases match TRBD2. The CDR3 length is 18 residues. Trimming at V came to 4 bases and at J to 5 bases, leaving 8 bases not matched to a gene. Germline V lookup: CDR1 MGHRA, CDR2 YSYEKL. CDR3 DNA: TGCGCCAGCAGCCTCCGGACTAGCGGGGGGGTTCTAACCGGGGAGCTGTTTTTT. Translation gives CASSLRTSGGVLTGELFF.

This chain joins TRBV10-3 and TRBJ2-2, with 11 bases fitting TRBD1. The junction had 7 bases not matched to a gene; V was cut back by 5 bases and J by 5 bases. Per the germline V gene, CDR1 is ENHRY and CDR2 is SYGVKD. The CDR3 loop spans 16 amino acids. CDR3 in amino acids: CAISTTGTGGTGELFF. CDR3 in DNA: TGTGCCATCAGTACTACCGGGACAGGGGGGACCGGGGAGCTGTTTTTT.

The chain employs TRBV11-2 and TRBJ1-2; D is ambiguous. The CDR3 length is 16 residues. The V and J ends lost 0 bases and 1 base respectively, with 12 bases between them. Germline V gene data show CDR1 as SGHAT and CDR2 as FQNNGV. The CDR3 DNA sequence: TGTGCCAGCAGCTTAGATCTGGCAGCCAGTAACTATGGCTACACCTTC. This translates into CASSLDLAASNYGYTF.

The gene calls are TRBV6-5 and TRBJ2-3; D possibly corresponds to TRBD2 (5 bases). The CDR3 has 14 amino acids. Germline lookup yields CDR1 MNHEY and CDR2 SVGAGI. Deletions cut 1 base from V and 3 bases from J, with 8 bases between. The CDR3 DNA sequence: TGTGCCAGCAGTTACTTTGAGGGTACAGATACGCAGTATTTT. It codes for CASSYFEGTDTQYF.

This chain joins TRBV6-2 or TRBV6-3 and TRBJ2-1; 8 bases are a match to TRBD1. Germline assignment: CDR1 MNHEY and CDR2 SVGEGT. This CDR3 has 15 residues. Trimming removed 2 bases from V and 8 bases from J; junction bases left unmatched: 8. The CDR3 coding sequence is TGTGCCAGCAGTTACCCCAAGACAGGGGACCATGAGCAGTTCTTC. Amino acids: CASSYPKTGDHEQFF.

J is TRBJ2-2 and V is TRBV30; D uncertain. The CDR3 spans 13 residues. Germline V gives CDR1 GTSNPN, CDR2 SVGIG (reference sequence). The V and J ends lost 0 bases and 7 bases respectively, with 9 bases between them. In DNA form, the CDR3 reads TGTGCCTGGAGTGTAGGAGCGATCGGGGAGCTGTTTTTT. It translates to CAWSVGAIGELFF.

V is TRBV6-6 and J is TRBJ1-5; perhaps TRBD1 as D (5 bases). Trimming left V 5 bases short and J 1 base short, with 15 bases between. Germline CDR1 and CDR2: MNHNY and SVGAGI (reference sequence). The CDR3 totals 16 residues. CDR3 in amino acids: CASSKTGRVSNQPQHF. In DNA, the CDR3 is TGTGCCAGCAGTAAAACAGGCAGGGTGAGCAATCAGCCCCAGCATTTT.

This clone was seen a single time. The chain is built from TRBV13 and TRBJ2-7; D not certain. CDR1 and CDR2 from the germline V gene are PRHDT and FYEKMQ (reference sequence). The CDR3 is 13 residues long. Trimming took 2 bases from V and 0 from J, leaving 5 bases between them. The CDR3 DNA reads as TGTGCCAGCAGCTTACCCGGCTCCTACGAGCAGTACTTC. Its protein is CASSLPGSYEQYF.

The V gene is TRBV5-4, the J gene TRBJ1-2; no reliable D call. Looked up from germline, CDR1 is SGHNT and CDR2 is YYREEE (reference sequence). This CDR3 region has 15 residues. Trimming took 2 bases from V and 2 from J, leaving 13 bases between them. CDR3 loop: CASSFFTEVNYGYTF. Here the CDR3 DNA reads TGTGCCAGCAGCTTCTTTACTGAGGTGAACTATGGCTACACCTTC.

The genes are TRBV7-2 and TRBJ1-2; D gene uncertain. Germline V lookup: CDR1 SGHTA, CDR2 FQGNSA. This CDR3 has 14 amino acids. V was trimmed by 1 base and J by 0 bases, leaving 6 bases between them. The chain's CDR3 is CASSLGSANYGYTF. The CDR3 region has the DNA TGTGCCAGCAGCTTAGGGTCAGCTAACTATGGCTACACCTTC.

The chain has TRBV30 and TRBJ1-5; 10 bases line up with TRBD1. Germline assignment: CDR1 GTSNPN and CDR2 SVGIG (reference sequence). This CDR3 is built from 15 residues. With 2 bases clipped from V and 8 bases from J, the junction kept 9 bases outside the gene matches. The CDR3 sequence: CAWSSARTGGEPQHF. The CDR3 DNA is TGTGCCTGGAGTTCTGCCCGGACAGGGGGGGAGCCCCAGCATTTT.

This chain connects TRBV11-2 to TRBJ2-3; D might be TRBD2 (7 bases). The CDR3 contains 14 residues. Trimming took off 3 bases at V and 8 bases at J, with 15 bases between the two ends. The germline gives CDR1 SGHAT, CDR2 FQNNGV. Written as DNA, the CDR3 is TGTGCCAGCAGCTTGTTGGGGGGGCCTCCTACGCAGTATTTT. It encodes CASSLLGGPPTQYF.

Of note for this clone: Compared with germline, one end of the junction differs, possibly owing to a read error. The chain combines TRBV5-1 with TRBJ2-7; D perhaps matches TRBD2 (7 bases). Germline values: CDR1 SGHRS, CDR2 YFSETQ. The CDR3 consists of 15 residues. CDR3 protein: CPSSFTGGYGGEQYF. The CDR3 DNA reads as TGCCCCAGCAGCTTTACGGGGGGCTACGGGGGCGAGCAGTACTTC.

V usage is TRBV9 and J usage is TRBJ1-3; D gene uncertain. The V end lost 4 bases, the J end lost 0 bases, and 11 bases lay between the germline ends. CDR1 is SGDLS and CDR2 is YYNGEE in the germline V gene. The CDR3 runs 15 residues. Written as DNA, the CDR3 is TGTGCCAGCAGCCCCCCGAGTGTCTCTGGAAACACCATATATTTT. Translation: CASSPPSVSGNTIYF.

CDR3 region: CSASLGPGQSNYGYTF. Here the CDR3 DNA reads TGCAGTGCTAGTCTAGGACCGGGACAGAGTAACTATGGCTACACCTTC. V gene TRBV20-1 combines with J gene TRBJ1-2; 7 bases are a match to TRBD1. Germline V CDR1 and CDR2: DFQATT, SNEGSKA (reference sequence). The CDR3 totals 16 residues. V gave up 3 bases and J gave up 1 base; unmatched junction bases: 11.

The chain links TRBV30 to TRBJ2-1, with TRBD1 identical over 7 bases. CDR3 length: 14 amino acids. The ends lost 4 bases at V and 10 bases at J; junction bases unmatched: 13. Germline V lookup: CDR1 GTSNPN, CDR2 SVGIG (reference sequence). The CDR3 sequence: CAWTRTGLSDEQFF. The CDR3 nucleotides read TGTGCCTGGACGAGGACAGGATTATCAGACGAGCAGTTCTTC.

This chain links TRBV7-2 with TRBJ2-4, with 8 nucleotides matching TRBD1. The length of the CDR3 is 17 residues. Unmatched junction bases numbered 9, after V lost 5 bases and J lost 0 bases. Per germline, CDR1 SGHTA and CDR2 FQGNSA. The CDR3 DNA follows: TGTGCCAGCAGCGCCAGACAGGGGCTGGGAGCCAAAAACATTCAGTACTTC. This codes for CASSARQGLGAKNIQYF. Together with reference TRBV7-2 and TRBJ2-4, the CDR3 gives the full variable domain: GAGVSQSPSNKVTEKGKDVELRCDPISGHTALYWYRQSLGQGLEFLIYFQGNSAPDKSGLPSDRFSAERTGGSVSTLTIQRTQQEDSAVYLCASSARQGLGAKNIQYFGAGTRLSVL.

The V and J genes are TRBV9 and TRBJ1-1, with a possible D match to TRBD1 (6 bases). There are 15 residues in the CDR3. Germline V lookup: CDR1 SGDLS, CDR2 YYNGEE. The V end was cut by 4 bases, the J end by 5 bases, with 18 bases between. CDR3 protein: CASSPREGEVTEAFF. Written as DNA, the CDR3 is TGTGCCAGCAGCCCTCGAGAGGGGGAGGTGACTGAAGCTTTCTTT.

The chain links TRBV5-1 to TRBJ1-2, with no clear D. V lost 0 bases to trimming and J lost 2 bases, with 5 bases between them. This CDR3 is 13 amino acids long. Per germline, CDR1 SGHRS and CDR2 YFSETQ. The CDR3 DNA reads as TGCGCCAGCAGCTTGGCCTCGAACTATGGCTACACCTTC. Protein product: CASSLASNYGYTF.

This chain uses TRBV6-5 with TRBJ2-3; unclear D gene. This CDR3 region has 14 residues. CDR1 MNHEY and CDR2 SVGAGI come from the germline V gene. The V and J ends lost 6 bases and 1 base respectively, with 11 bases between them. The CDR3 coding sequence is TGTGCCAGCAGCATAGCTGGTCGCACAGATACGCAGTATTTT. Translating gives CASSIAGRTDTQYF.

This clone was observed once. This chain links TRBV9 with TRBJ2-1; D is perhaps TRBD1 (5 bases). Germline V CDR1 and CDR2: SGDLS, YYNGEE. V lost 4 bases, J lost 0 bases, and 11 bases lay in between. The CDR3 is 15 amino acids. CDR3: CASSLTGSSYNEQFF. In DNA, the CDR3 is TGTGCCAGCAGCTTAACAGGTAGCTCCTACAATGAGCAGTTCTTC.

The chain uses TRBV5-1 and TRBJ1-6; tentative D call: TRBD1 (6 bases). This CDR3 has 14 amino acids. Germline assignment: CDR1 SGHRS and CDR2 YFSETQ. V was trimmed by 2 bases and J by 9 bases, leaving 12 bases between them. As DNA, the CDR3 is TGCGCCAGCAGCTTCTCACAGGGTGGTTCACCCCTCCACTTT. As protein: CASSFSQGGSPLHF.

The rearrangement joins TRBV27 to TRBJ2-1, with D possibly being TRBD1 or TRBD2 (5 bases each). Per the germline V gene, CDR1 is MNHEY and CDR2 is SMNVEV (reference sequence). V lost 7 bases and J lost 5, with 18 bases in between. This CDR3 is built from 15 residues. CDR3 nucleotides: TGTGCCAGCACTTCCGGGACCGCTTTGGACAATGAGCAGTTCTTC. The encoded protein is CASTSGTALDNEQFF.

The V call is TRBV9, the J call TRBJ2-1; 8 bases are shared with TRBD2. Germline V lookup: CDR1 SGDLS, CDR2 YYNGEE. V lost 3 bases, J lost 4 bases, and 6 bases stayed unmatched. The CDR3 covers 15 residues. The CDR3 nucleotides read TGTGCCAGCAGCGCAACGGGGGGGCCTTACAATGAGCAGTTCTTC. Translating gives CASSATGGPYNEQFF. Drawing the rest from reference TRBV9 and TRBJ2-1, the complete variable domain is DSGVTQTPKHLITATGQRVTLRCSPRSGDLSVYWYQQSLDQGLQFLIQYYNGEERAKGNILERFSAQQFPDLHSELNLSSLELGDSALYFCASSATGGPYNEQFFGPGTRLTVL.